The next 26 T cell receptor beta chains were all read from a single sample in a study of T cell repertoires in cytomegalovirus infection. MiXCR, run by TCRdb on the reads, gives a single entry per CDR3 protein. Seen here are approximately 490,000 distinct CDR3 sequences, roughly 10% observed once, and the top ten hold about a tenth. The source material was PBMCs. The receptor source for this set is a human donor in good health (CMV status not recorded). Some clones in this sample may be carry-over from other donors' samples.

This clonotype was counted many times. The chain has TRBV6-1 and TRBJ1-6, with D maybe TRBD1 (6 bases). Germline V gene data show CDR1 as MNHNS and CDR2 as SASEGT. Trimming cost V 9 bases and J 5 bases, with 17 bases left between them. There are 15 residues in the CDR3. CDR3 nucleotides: TGTGCCAGTAGACAGGTAGAAGGGGATAATTCACCCCTCCACTTT. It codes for CASRQVEGDNSPLHF.

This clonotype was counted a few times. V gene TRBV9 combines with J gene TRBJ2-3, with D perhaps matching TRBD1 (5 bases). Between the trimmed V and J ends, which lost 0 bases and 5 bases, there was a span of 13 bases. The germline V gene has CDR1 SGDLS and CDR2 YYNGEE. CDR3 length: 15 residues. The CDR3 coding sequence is TGTGCCAGCAGCGTAGGGGGCAGTCTGGGAGATACGCAGTATTTT. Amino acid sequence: CASSVGGSLGDTQYF.

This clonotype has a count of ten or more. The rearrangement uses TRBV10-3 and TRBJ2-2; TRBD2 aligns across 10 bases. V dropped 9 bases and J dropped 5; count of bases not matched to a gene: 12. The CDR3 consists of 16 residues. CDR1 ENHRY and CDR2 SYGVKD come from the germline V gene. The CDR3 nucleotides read TGTGCCATTGGACAGCGGGAGGGCCGGTATACCGGGGAGCTGTTTTTT. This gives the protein CAIGQREGRYTGELFF.

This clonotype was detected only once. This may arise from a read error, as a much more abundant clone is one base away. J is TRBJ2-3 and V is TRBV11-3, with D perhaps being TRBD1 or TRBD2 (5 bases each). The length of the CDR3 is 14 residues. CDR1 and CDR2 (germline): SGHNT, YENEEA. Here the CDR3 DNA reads TGTGCCAGCGGCTTAGGGACCGTCACAGATACGCAGTATTTT. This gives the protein CASGLGTVTDTQYF.

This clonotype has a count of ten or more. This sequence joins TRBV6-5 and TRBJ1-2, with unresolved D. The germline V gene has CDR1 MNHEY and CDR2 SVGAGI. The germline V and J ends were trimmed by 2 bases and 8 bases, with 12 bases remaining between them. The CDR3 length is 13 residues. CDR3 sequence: CASSYGREGGYTF. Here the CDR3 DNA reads TGTGCCAGCAGTTACGGGAGGGAGGGAGGCTACACCTTC.

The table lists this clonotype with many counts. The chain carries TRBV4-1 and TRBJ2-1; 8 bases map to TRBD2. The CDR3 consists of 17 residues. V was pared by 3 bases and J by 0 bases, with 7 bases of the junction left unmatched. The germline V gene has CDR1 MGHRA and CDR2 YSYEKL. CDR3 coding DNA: TGCGCCAGCAGCCAGGGCGCGGGGGGTAGCTCCTACAATGAGCAGTTCTTC. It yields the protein CASSQGAGGSSYNEQFF.

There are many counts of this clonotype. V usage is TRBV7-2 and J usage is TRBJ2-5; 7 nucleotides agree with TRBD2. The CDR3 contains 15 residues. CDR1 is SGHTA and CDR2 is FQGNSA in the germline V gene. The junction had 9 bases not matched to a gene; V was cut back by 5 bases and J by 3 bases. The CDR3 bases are TGTGCCAGCAGCCCGCGTGGGGAGGGTAAAGAGACCCAGTACTTC. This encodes CASSPRGEGKETQYF. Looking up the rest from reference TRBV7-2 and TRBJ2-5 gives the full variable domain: GAGVSQSPSNKVTEKGKDVELRCDPISGHTALYWYRQSLGQGLEFLIYFQGNSAPDKSGLPSDRFSAERTGGSVSTLTIQRTQQEDSAVYLCASSPRGEGKETQYFGPGTRLLVL.

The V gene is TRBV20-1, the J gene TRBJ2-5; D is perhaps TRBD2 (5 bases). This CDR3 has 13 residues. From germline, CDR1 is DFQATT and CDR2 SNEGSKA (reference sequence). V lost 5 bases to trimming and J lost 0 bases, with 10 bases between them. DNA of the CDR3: TGCAGTGCTGGTGAGGACTACCAAGAGACCCAGTACTTC. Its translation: CSAGEDYQETQYF.

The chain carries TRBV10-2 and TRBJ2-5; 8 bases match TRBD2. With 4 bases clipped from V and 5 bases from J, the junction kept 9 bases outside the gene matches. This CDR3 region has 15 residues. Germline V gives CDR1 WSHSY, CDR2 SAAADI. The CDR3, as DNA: TGCGCCAGCAGTGCTCCGCGGGGGGAGGGGGAGACCCAGTACTTC. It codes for CASSAPRGEGETQYF.

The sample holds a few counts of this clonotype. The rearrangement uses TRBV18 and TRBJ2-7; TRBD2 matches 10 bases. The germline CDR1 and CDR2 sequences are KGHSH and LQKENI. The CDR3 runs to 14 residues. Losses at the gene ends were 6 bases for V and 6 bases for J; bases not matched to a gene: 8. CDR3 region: CASSREREGPEQYF. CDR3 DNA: TGTGCCAGCTCTCGAGAGCGGGAGGGCCCCGAGCAGTACTTC.

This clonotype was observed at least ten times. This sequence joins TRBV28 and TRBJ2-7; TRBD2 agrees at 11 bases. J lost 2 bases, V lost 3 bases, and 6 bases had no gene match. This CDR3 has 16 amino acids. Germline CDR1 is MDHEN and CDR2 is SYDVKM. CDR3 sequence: CASSFSTSGIPYEQYF. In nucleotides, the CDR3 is TGTGCCAGCAGTTTCTCGACTAGCGGGATCCCCTACGAGCAGTACTTC.

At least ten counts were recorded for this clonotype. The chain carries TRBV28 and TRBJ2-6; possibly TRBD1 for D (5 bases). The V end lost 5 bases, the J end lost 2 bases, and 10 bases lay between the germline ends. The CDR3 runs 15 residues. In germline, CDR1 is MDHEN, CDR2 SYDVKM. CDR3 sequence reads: CASSPPGTGANVLTF. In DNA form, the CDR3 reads TGTGCCAGCAGTCCCCCAGGGACTGGGGCCAACGTCCTGACTTTC.

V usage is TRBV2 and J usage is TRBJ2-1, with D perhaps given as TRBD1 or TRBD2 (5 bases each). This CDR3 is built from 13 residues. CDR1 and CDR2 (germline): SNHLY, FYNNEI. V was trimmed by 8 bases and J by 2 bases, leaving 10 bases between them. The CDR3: CASGTETYNEQFF. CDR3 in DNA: TGTGCCAGCGGGACGGAAACCTACAATGAGCAGTTCTTC.

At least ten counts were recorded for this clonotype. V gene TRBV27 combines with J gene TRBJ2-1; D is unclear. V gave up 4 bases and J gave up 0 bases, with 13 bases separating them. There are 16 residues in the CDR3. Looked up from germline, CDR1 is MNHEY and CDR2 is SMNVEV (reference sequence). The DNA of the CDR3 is TGTGCCAGCAGTTATAACGGGCTAACCTCCTACAATGAGCAGTTCTTC. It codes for CASSYNGLTSYNEQFF.

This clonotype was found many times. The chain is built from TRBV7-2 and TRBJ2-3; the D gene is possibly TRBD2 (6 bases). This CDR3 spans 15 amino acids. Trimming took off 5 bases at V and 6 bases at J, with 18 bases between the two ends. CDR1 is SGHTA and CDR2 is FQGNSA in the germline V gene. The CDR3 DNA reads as TGTGCCAGCAGCGTTACTAGCCGCGGGACGGATACGCAGTATTTT. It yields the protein CASSVTSRGTDTQYF.

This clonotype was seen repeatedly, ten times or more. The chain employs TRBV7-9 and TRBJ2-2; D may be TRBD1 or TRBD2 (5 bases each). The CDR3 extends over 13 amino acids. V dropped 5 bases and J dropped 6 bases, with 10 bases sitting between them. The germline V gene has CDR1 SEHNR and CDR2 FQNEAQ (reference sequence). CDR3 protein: CASSPRGAGELFF. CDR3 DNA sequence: TGTGCCAGCAGCCCTCGGGGCGCCGGGGAGCTGTTTTTT.

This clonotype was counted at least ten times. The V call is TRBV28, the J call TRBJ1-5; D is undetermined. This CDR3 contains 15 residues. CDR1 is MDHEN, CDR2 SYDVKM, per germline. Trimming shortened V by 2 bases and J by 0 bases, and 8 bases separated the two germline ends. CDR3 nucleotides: TGTGCCAGCAGTTTAAGCTGGGTTAGCAATCAGCCCCAGCATTTT. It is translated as CASSLSWVSNQPQHF.

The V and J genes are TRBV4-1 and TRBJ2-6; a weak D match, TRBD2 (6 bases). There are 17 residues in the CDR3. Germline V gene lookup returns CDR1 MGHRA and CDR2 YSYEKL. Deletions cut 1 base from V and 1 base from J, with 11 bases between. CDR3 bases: TGCGCCAGCAGCCAAGCCGGGGGTCCGTCTGGGGCCAACGTCCTGACTTTC. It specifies CASSQAGGPSGANVLTF.

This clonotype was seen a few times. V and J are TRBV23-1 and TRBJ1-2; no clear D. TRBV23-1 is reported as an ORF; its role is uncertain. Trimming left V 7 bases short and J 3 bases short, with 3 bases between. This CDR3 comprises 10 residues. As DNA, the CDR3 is TGCGCCAGCATTCACTATGGCTACACCTTC. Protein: CASIHYGYTF.

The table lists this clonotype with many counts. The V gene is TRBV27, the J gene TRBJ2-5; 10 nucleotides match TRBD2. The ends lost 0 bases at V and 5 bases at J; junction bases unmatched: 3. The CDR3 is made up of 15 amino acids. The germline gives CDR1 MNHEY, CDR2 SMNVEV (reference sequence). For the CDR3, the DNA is TGTGCCAGCAGTTTATCGAAGCGGGGGGGTGAGACCCAGTACTTC. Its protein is CASSLSKRGGETQYF.

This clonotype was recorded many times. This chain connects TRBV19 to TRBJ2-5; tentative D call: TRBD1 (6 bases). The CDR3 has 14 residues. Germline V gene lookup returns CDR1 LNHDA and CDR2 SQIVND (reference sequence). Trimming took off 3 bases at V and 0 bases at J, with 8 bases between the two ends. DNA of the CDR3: TGTGCCAGTAGTATCGACAGGAACCAAGAGACCCAGTACTTC. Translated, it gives CASSIDRNQETQYF.

CDR3 DNA: TGTGCCAGTAGGGACAGGGAAGGGTACACCTTC. Its translation: CASRDREGYTF. The chain combines TRBV19 with TRBJ1-2; 8 bases map to TRBD1. Trimming cost V 6 bases and J 11 bases; bases outside gene matches: 5. Germline V gives CDR1 LNHDA, CDR2 SQIVND (reference sequence). The CDR3 sequence is 11 residues long. Combining the CDR3 with reference TRBV19 and TRBJ1-2 gives the whole variable domain DGGITQSPKYLFRKEGQNVTLSCEQNLNHDAMYWYRQDPGQGLRLIYYSQIVNDFQKGDIAEGYSVSREKKESFPLTVTSAQKNPTAFYLCASRDREGYTFGSGTRLTVV.

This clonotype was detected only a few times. CDR3 in amino acids: CASSFPGLAGPLAGDTQYF. The CDR3 DNA is TGTGCCAGCAGTTTCCCGGGACTAGCGGGACCTTTAGCCGGAGATACGCAGTATTTT. This rearrangement joins TRBV6-6 to TRBJ2-3; TRBD2 matches at 13 bases. V shed 4 bases and J 5 bases; nucleotides not matched to a gene: 15. The CDR3 is 19 amino acids. CDR1 is MNHNY, CDR2 SVGAGI, per germline (reference sequence).

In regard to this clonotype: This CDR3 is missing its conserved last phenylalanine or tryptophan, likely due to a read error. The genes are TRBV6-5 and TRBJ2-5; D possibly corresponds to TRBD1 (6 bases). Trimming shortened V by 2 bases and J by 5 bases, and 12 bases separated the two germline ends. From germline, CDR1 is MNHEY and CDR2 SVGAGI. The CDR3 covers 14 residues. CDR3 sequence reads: CASSYLQGTETQYL. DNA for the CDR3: TGTGCCAGCAGTTACCTACAGGGAACGGAGACCCAGTACCTC.

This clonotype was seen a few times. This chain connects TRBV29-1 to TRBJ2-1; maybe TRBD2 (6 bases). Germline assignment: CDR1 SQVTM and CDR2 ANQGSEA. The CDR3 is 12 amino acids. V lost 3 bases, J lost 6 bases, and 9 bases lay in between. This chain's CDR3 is CSVEEGINEQFF. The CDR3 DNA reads TGCAGCGTTGAGGAGGGGATCAATGAGCAGTTCTTC.

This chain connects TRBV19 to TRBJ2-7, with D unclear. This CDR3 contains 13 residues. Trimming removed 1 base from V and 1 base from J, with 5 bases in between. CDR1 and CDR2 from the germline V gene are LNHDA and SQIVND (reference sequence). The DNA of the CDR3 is TGTGCCAGTAGTATAGGGCCGTCCTACGAGCAGTACTTC. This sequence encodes CASSIGPSYEQYF.